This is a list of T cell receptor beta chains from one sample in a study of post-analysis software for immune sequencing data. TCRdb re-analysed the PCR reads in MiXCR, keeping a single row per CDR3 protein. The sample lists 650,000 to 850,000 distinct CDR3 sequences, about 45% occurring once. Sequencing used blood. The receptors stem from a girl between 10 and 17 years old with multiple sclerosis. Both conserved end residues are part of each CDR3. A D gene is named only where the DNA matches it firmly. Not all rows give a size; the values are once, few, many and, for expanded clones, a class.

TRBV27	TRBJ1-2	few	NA	TGTGCCAGCAGGCCGCTCGCGGCACAGGGAAATAACTATGGCTACACCTTC	CASRPLAAQGNNYGYTF
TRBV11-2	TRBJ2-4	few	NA	TGTGCCAGCGCGGAAGCCAAAAACATTCAGTACTTC	CASAEAKNIQYF
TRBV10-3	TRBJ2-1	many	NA	TGTGCCATCAGTGCTTCCTACAATGAGCAGTTCTTC	CAISASYNEQFF
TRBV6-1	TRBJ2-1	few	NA	TGTGCCAGCAGCCGCGGACAAGCCAGGGCTTGGGCCTACAATGAGCAGTTCTTC	CASSRGQARAWAYNEQFF
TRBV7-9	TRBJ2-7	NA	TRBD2	TGTGCCAGCAGCATGACTAGCGGGTTCTACGAGCAGTACTTC	CASSMTSGFYEQYF
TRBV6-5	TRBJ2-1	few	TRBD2	TGTGCCAGCAGTTACTCGGGCGGGGGGCCTGAGCAGTTCTTC	CASSYSGGGPEQFF
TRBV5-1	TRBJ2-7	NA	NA	TGCGCCAGCAGCTTGCCAAAGGCAGGGATGTCCTACGAGCAGTACTTC	CASSLPKAGMSYEQYF
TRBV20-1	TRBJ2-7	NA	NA	TGCAGTGCTAGAGAGCCTGGGAGGCCCAATGAGGAGCAGTACTTC	CSAREPGRPNEEQYF
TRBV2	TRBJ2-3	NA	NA	TGTGCCAGCAGTGAATCACCCACTACGGGCGATACGCAGTATTTT	CASSESPTTGDTQYF
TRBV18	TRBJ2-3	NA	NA	TGTGCCAGCTCGTCGGACAGAACCACAGATACGCAGTATTTT	CASSSDRTTDTQYF
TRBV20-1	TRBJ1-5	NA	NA	TGCAGTGCTAGAGACACTCGGGACCGCGGGGATCAGCCCCAGCATTTT	CSARDTRDRGDQPQHF
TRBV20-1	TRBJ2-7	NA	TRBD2	TGCAGTGCTCGCGCCACTAGCGGGATAAACGAGCAGTACTTC	CSARATSGINEQYF
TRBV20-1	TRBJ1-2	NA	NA	TGCAGTGCTAGGGGCAAGCGCGGGCCCTATGGCTACACCTTC	CSARGKRGPYGYTF
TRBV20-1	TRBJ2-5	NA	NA	TGCAGTGCTAGAGGGACGGGTGGCCAAGAGACCCAGTACTTC	CSARGTGGQETQYF
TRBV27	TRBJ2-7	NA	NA	TGTGCCAGCAGCACAGGCCGTTTAGCGCCCTACGAGCAGTACTTC	CASSTGRLAPYEQYF
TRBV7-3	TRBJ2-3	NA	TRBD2	TGTGCCACCCGGGCTAGCGGGACGACAGATACGCAGTATTTT	CATRASGTTDTQYF